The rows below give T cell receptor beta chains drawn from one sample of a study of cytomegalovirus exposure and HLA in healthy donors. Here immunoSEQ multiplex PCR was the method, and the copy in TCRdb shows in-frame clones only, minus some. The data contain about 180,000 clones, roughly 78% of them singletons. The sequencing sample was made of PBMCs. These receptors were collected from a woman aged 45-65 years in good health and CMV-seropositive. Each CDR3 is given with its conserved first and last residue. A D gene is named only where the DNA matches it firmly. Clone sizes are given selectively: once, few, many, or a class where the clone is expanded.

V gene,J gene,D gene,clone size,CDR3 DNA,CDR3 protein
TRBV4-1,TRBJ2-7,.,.,TGCGCCAGCAGCCTGATGCCTAGGGGAAACTACGAGCAGTACTTC,CASSLMPRGNYEQYF
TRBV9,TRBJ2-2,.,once,TGTGCCAGCAGCGTAGCTGGGACAAACACCGGGGAGCTGTTTTTT,CASSVAGTNTGELFF
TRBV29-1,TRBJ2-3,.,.,TGCAGCGTTCCGCACGTAAGCGATACGCAGTATTTT,CSVPHVSDTQYF
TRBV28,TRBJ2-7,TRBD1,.,TGTGCCAGCACCGACAGGGTTGTCTACGAGCAGTACTTC,CASTDRVVYEQYF
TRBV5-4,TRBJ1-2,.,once,TGTGCCGTAGGGGTAGGCGGACCTAACTATGGCTACACCTTC,CAVGVGGPNYGYTF
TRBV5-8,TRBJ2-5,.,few,TGTGCCAGCAGCTTGGAAAGGGGGTCAAAGCAGTACTTC,CASSLERGSKQYF
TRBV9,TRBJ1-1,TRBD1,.,TGTGCCAGCAGCCCACGCCGACAGGGTACTGAAGCTTTCTTT,CASSPRRQGTEAFF
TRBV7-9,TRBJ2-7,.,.,TGTGCCAGCAGCCCACCGACAGAACTCTACGAGCAGTACTTC,CASSPPTELYEQYF
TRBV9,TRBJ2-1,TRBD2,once,TGTGCCAGCAGCGTTCTGCAGAGCGGGGGGGCCTTTAATGAGCAGTTCTTC,CASSVLQSGGAFNEQFF
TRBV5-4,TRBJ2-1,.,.,TGTGCCAGCAGCTTGCAAGCTTACAATGAGCAGTTCTTC,CASSLQAYNEQFF
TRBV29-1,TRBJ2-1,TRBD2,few,TGCAGCGTGGGACTAGCGGGAGTCTCCGATGAGCAGTTCTTC,CSVGLAGVSDEQFF
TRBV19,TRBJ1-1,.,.,TGTGCCAGTAGTATTGTCGGGGTGGTGAACACTGAAGCTTTCTTT,CASSIVGVVNTEAFF
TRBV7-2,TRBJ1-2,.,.,TGTGCCAGCAGCTTAGAAACCTTCGGGGGCTACACCTTC,CASSLETFGGYTF
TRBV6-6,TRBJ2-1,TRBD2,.,TGTGCCAGCAGTTCCCGACTAGCGGGGGGCAATGAGCAGTTCTTC,CASSSRLAGGNEQFF
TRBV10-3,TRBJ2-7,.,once,TGTGCCATCAGTGAATACCCAGGAACTTACGAGCAGTACTTC,CAISEYPGTYEQYF
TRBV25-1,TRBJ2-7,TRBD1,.,TGTGCCAGCAGTGCCAGCCCGGGACAGGGGGGGTACGAGCAGTACTTC,CASSASPGQGGYEQYF
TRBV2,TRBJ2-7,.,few,TGTGCCAGCAGCCCCCACTACGAGCAGTACTTC,CASSPHYEQYF